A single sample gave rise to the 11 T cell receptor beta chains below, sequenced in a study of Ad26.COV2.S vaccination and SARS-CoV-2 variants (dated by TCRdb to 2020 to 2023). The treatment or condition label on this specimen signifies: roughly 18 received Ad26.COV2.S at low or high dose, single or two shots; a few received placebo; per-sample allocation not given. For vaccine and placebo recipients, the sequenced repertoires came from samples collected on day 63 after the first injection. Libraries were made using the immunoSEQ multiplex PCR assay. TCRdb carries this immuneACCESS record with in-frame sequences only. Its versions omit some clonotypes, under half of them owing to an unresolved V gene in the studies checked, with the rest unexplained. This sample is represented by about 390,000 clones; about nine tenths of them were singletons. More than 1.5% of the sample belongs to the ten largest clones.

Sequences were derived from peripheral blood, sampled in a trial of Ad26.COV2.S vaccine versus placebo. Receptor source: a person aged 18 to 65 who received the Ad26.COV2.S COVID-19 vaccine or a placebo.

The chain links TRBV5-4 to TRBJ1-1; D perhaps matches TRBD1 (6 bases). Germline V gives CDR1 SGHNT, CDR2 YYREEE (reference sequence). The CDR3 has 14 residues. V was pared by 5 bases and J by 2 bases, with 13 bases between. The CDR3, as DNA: TGTGCCAGCAGGGCCGGGACAATAAACACTGAAGCTTTCTTT. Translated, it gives CASRAGTINTEAFF. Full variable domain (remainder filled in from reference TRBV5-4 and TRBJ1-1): ETGVTQSPTHLIKTRGQQVTLRCSSQSGHNTVSWYQQALGQGPQFIFQYYREEENGRGNFPPRFSGLQFPNYSSELNVNALELDDSALYLCASRAGTINTEAFFGQGTRLTVV.

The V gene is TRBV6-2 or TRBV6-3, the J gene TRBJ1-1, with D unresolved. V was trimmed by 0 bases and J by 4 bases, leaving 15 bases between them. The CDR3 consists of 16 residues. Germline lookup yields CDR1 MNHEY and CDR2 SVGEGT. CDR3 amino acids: CASSYSMGRFTTEAFF. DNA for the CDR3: TGTGCCAGCAGTTACTCGATGGGCCGCTTCACCACTGAAGCTTTCTTT.

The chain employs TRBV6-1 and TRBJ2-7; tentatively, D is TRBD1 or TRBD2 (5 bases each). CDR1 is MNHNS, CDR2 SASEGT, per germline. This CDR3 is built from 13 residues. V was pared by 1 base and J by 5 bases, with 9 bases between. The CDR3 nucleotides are TGTGCCAGCAGTGAAGGGGGGTCCCACGAGCAGTACTTC. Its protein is CASSEGGSHEQYF.

The CDR3 DNA reads TGTGCCAGCAGCTTGGGACACCGCACAGATACGCAGTATTTT. Translated: CASSLGHRTDTQYF. This chain connects TRBV5-8 to TRBJ2-3; D unclear. Trimming stripped 0 bases from V and 1 base from J, with 6 bases between. Germline assignment: CDR1 SGHTS and CDR2 YDEGEE. The length of the CDR3 is 14 residues.

CDR3 nucleotides: TGTGCCAGCAGCTTTACCGCCGGGGGTAATGAGCAGTTCTTC. It codes for CASSFTAGGNEQFF. The rearrangement links TRBV28 to TRBJ2-1, with D possibly matching TRBD2 (6 bases). Trimming stripped 6 bases from V and 7 bases from J, with 16 bases between. Germline CDR1 reads MDHEN; CDR2 reads SYDVKM. The CDR3 contains 14 residues.

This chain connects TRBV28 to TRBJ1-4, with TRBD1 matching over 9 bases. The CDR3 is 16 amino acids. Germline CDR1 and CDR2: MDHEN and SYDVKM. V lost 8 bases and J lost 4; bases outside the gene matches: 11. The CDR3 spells CASSPFGDRDNEKLFF. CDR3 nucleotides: TGTGCCAGCTCACCCTTTGGGGACAGGGATAATGAAAAACTGTTTTTT.

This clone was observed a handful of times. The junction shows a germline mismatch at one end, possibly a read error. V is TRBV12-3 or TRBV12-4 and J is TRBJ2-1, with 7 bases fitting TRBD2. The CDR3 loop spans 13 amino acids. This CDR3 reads CASRLGLEYEQFF. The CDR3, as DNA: TGTGCCAGCAGATTAGGACTAGAGTATGAGCAGTTCTTC.

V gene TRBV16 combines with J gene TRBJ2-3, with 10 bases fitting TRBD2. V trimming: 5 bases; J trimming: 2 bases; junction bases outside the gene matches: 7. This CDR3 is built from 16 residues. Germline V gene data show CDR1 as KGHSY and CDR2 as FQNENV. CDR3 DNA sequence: TGTGCCAGCAGCGCTTGGACTAGCGGCCCCACAGATACGCAGTATTTT. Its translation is CASSAWTSGPTDTQYF.

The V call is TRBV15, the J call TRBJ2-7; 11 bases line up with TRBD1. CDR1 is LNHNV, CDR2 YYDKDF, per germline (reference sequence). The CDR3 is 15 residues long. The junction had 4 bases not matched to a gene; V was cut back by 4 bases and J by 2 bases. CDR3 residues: CATSTGTGGPYEQYF. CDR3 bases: TGTGCCACCAGCACCGGGACAGGGGGGCCCTACGAGCAGTACTTC.

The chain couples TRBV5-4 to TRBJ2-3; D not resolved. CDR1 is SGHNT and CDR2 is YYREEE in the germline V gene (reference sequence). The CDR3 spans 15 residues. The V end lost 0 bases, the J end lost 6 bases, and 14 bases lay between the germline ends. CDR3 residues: CASSLGVKAPDTQYF. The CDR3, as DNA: TGTGCCAGCAGCTTGGGGGTCAAAGCCCCGGATACGCAGTATTTT. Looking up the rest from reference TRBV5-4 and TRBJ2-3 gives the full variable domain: ETGVTQSPTHLIKTRGQQVTLRCSSQSGHNTVSWYQQALGQGPQFIFQYYREEENGRGNFPPRFSGLQFPNYSSELNVNALELDDSALYLCASSLGVKAPDTQYFGPGTRLTVL.

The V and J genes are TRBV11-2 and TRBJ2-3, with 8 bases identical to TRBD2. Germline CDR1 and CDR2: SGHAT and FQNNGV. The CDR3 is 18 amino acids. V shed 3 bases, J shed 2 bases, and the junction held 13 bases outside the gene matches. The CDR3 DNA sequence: TGTGCCAGCAGCTTCCTACGGTGGGCGGGGGGTATCACAGATACGCAGTATTTT. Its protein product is CASSFLRWAGGITDTQYF.